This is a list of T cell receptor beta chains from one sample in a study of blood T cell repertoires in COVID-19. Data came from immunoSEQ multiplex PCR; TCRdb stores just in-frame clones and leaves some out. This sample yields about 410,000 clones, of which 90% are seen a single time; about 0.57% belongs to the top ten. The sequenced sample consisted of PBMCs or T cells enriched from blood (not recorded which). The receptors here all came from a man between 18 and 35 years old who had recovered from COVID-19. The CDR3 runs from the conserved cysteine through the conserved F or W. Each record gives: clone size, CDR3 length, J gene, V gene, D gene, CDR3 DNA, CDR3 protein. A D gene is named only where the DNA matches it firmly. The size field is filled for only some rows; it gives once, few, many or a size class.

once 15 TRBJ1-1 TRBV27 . TGTGCCAGCAGTTTAACAGGGTATTTGGACACTGAAGCTTTCTTT CASSLTGYLDTEAFF
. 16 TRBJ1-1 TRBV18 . TGTGCCAGCTCACCAAGGGACAACCTCATGAACACTGAAGCTTTCTTT CASSPRDNLMNTEAFF
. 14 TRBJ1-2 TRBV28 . TGTGCCAGCAGTTCACACGGCACAGGCCTCACAATCACCTTC CASSSHGTGLTITF
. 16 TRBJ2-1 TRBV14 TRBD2 TGTGCCAGCAGCCGTGGGATAGCGGGGTTTGGGTATGAGCAGTTCTTC CASSRGIAGFGYEQFF
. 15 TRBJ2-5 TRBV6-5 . TGTGCCAGCAGTTACTCTTTAGCCTATCAAGAGACCCAGTACTTC CASSYSLAYQETQYF
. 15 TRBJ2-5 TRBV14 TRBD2 TGTGCCAGCAGCCGCGGGACTAGCGGAGGGCGGACCCAGTACTTC CASSRGTSGGRTQYF
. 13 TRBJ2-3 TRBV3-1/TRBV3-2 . TGTGCCAGCAGCGACAGAAGGGGATATACGCAGTATTTT CASSDRRGYTQYF
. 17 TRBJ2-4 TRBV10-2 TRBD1 TGCGCCAGCAGTGACAGGGGGTTCAAGATAGCCAAAAACATTCAGTACTTC CASSDRGFKIAKNIQYF
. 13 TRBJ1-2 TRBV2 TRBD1 TGTGCCATCACGACAGGGGCCACCTATGGCTACACCTTC CAITTGATYGYTF
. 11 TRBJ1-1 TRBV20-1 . TGCAGTGCTGCAGGGATCACTGAAGCTTTCTTT CSAAGITEAFF
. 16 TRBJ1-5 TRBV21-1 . TGTGCCAGCAGCATGGCCGGGGGGAGGGGTCATCAGCCCCAGCATTTT CASSMAGGRGHQPQHF
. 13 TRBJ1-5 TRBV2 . TGTGCCAGCAGTGTCCTGGAGAATCAGCCCCAGCATTTT CASSVLENQPQHF
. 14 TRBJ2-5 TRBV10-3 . TGTGCCATCAGGAAGGCAGGGGACCAAGAGACCCAGTACTTC CAIRKAGDQETQYF
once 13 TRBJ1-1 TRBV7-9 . TGTGCCAGCAGCTTAAGTTCGGGCACTGAAGCTTTCTTT CASSLSSGTEAFF
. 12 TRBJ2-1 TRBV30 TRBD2 TGTGCCTGGGGTGAGCGGGATAATGAGCAGTTCTTC CAWGERDNEQFF
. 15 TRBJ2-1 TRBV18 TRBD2 TGTGCCAGCGCCCCCAGGACTAGCATAGACAATGAGCAGTTCTTC CASAPRTSIDNEQFF
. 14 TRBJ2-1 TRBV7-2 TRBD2 TGTGCCAGCAGCTTAGGGACTAGTCGACATGAGCAGTTCTTC CASSLGTSRHEQFF
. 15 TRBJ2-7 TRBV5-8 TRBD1 TGTGCCAGCAGCAAGAGACAGGGGCCTAGAGGCGAGCAGTACTTC CASSKRQGPRGEQYF